Following are 7 T cell receptor beta chains from one sample sequenced in a study of neurological immune-mediated disorders. TCRdb called the 5' RACE reads again in MiXCR, with one record for every CDR3 protein. Seen here are about 120,000 distinct CDR3 sequences, roughly 3.2% observed once, and the top ten hold 1% to 1.5%. The sequenced sample consisted of PBMCs. The receptors stem from a woman aged 25 to 39 with multiple sclerosis.

This clonotype has at least ten counts. The genes are TRBV5-1 and TRBJ2-7; 9 bases map to TRBD1. Germline CDR1 reads SGHRS; CDR2 reads YFSETQ. V was pared by 4 bases and J by 3 bases, with 11 bases of the junction left unmatched. The CDR3 totals 16 residues. This CDR3 reads CASSQKSGTGSYEQYF. In nucleotides, the CDR3 is TGCGCCAGCAGCCAAAAATCCGGGACAGGGAGCTACGAGCAGTACTTC. The full variable domain, with the rest looked up from reference TRBV5-1 and TRBJ2-7, is KAGVTQTPRYLIKTRGQQVTLSCSPISGHRSVSWYQQTPGQGLQFLFEYFSETQRNKGNFPGRFSGRQFSNSRSEMNVSTLELGDSALYLCASSQKSGTGSYEQYFGPGTRLTVT.

In its sample, this clonotype was seen many times. The chain recombines TRBV4-3 with TRBJ1-2; D might be TRBD1 (6 bases). This CDR3 comprises 14 residues. Germline loops: CDR1 LGHNA, CDR2 YSLEER. The ends were cut back, 4 bases at V and 4 bases at J, with 13 bases in the middle. The DNA of the CDR3 is TGCGCCAGCAGCCCCGGGGGGCTGATCTATGGCTACACCTTC. Protein: CASSPGGLIYGYTF.

In this sample, this clonotype turned up many times. A much bigger clone sits one base away, suggesting this may be a read error. This CDR3 reads CASSRGSYEQYF. CDR3 DNA: TGTGCCAGCAGCAGAGGCTCCTACGAGCAGTACTTC. V is TRBV12-3 or TRBV12-4 and J is TRBJ2-7; D unresolved. The V end lost 6 bases, the J end lost 0 bases, and 6 bases lay between the germline ends. This CDR3 comprises 12 residues.

This clonotype was seen ten or more times. V and J are TRBV7-9 and TRBJ1-2; the D is unclear. V was trimmed by 3 bases and J by 0 bases, leaving 20 bases between them. This CDR3 is 18 amino acids long. The germline V gene encodes CDR1 SEHNR and CDR2 FQNEAQ (reference sequence). CDR3 amino acids: CASSFVASAGLTNYGYTF. Here the CDR3 DNA reads TGTGCCAGCAGCTTCGTCGCCTCGGCGGGCCTAACTAACTATGGCTACACCTTC.

This clonotype has a count of ten or more. V is TRBV5-1 and J is TRBJ1-1; 7 bases match TRBD1. V lost 4 bases, J lost 2 bases, and 2 bases stayed unmatched. Per germline, CDR1 SGHRS and CDR2 YFSETQ. The CDR3 extends over 13 amino acids. The CDR3 sequence: CASSRDRNTEAFF. The CDR3, as DNA: TGCGCCAGCAGCCGGGACAGAAACACTGAAGCTTTCTTT. Full variable domain (remainder filled in from reference TRBV5-1 and TRBJ1-1): KAGVTQTPRYLIKTRGQQVTLSCSPISGHRSVSWYQQTPGQGLQFLFEYFSETQRNKGNFPGRFSGRQFSNSRSEMNVSTLELGDSALYLCASSRDRNTEAFFGQGTRLTVV.

This clonotype was counted many times. This sequence joins TRBV20-1 and TRBJ2-1, with TRBD2 identical over 10 bases. The germline V gene encodes CDR1 DFQATT and CDR2 SNEGSKA (reference sequence). CDR3 length: 15 amino acids. Losses at the gene ends were 5 bases for V and 3 bases for J; bases not matched to a gene: 7. The CDR3, as DNA: TGCAGTGCTCTCGCTTTAGCGGGAGGCTACAATGAGCAGTTCTTC. Amino acids: CSALALAGGYNEQFF.

In this sample, this clonotype turned up many times. The chain links TRBV20-1 to TRBJ2-7; 10 bases agree with TRBD2. CDR1 DFQATT and CDR2 SNEGSKA come from the germline V gene (reference sequence). The CDR3 loop spans 14 amino acids. V was pared by 5 bases and J by 3 bases, with 7 bases of the junction left unmatched. The CDR3 sequence: CSALAGGMGYEQYF. CDR3 in DNA: TGCAGTGCTTTAGCGGGAGGTATGGGCTACGAGCAGTACTTC.